These 28 T cell receptor beta chains share one sample of origin, sequenced in a study of cytomegalovirus exposure and HLA in healthy donors. PCR amplification relied on 60 Vbeta primers (plus 13 Jbeta primers). The protocol was immunoSEQ multiplex PCR, while the TCRdb copy is restricted to in-frame clones and leaves out a portion. This sample has 90,000 to 120,000 clones, with 82% found just once. Specimen: PBMCs. The receptors derive from a man aged 25-40 years in good health and CMV-seropositive.

This sequence joins TRBV10-3 and TRBJ2-3, with D perhaps TRBD1 (6 bases). From germline, CDR1 is ENHRY and CDR2 SYGVKD. The V gene lost 6 bases and the J gene lost 8 bases, with 12 bases spanning the gap. This CDR3 has 12 residues. The CDR3 is CAISATGPTQYF. CDR3 sequence (DNA): TGTGCCATCAGCGCAACAGGGCCTACGCAGTATTTT.

V is TRBV19 and J is TRBJ1-6; D may be TRBD1 (6 bases). Germline loops: CDR1 LNHDA, CDR2 SQIVND (reference sequence). V lost 5 bases and J 2 bases, leaving 10 bases between the germline ends. This CDR3 has 15 amino acids. The CDR3 DNA follows: TGTGCCAGTAGTCAGGGGAGCACCTATAATTCACCCCTCCACTTT. This gives the protein CASSQGSTYNSPLHF.

The chain employs TRBV6-1 and TRBJ1-1; 10 nucleotides agree with TRBD1. This CDR3 is 15 amino acids long. With V trimmed by 6 bases and J by 1 base, 5 bases remained unmatched. Per germline, CDR1 MNHNS and CDR2 SASEGT. CDR3 region: CASRGRTGGNTEAFF. The CDR3 DNA follows: TGTGCCAGCAGGGGACGGACAGGGGGGAACACTGAAGCTTTCTTT.

This chain joins TRBV5-1 and TRBJ2-7; TRBD1 matches 11 bases. The CDR3 is 15 residues long. The V and J ends lost 4 bases and 2 bases, in that order; junction bases with no gene match: 5. From germline, CDR1 is SGHRS and CDR2 YFSETQ. This CDR3 is CASSRGQGGTYEQYF. DNA of the CDR3: TGCGCCAGCAGCCGGGGACAGGGGGGGACCTACGAGCAGTACTTC.

The chain is built from TRBV11-2 and TRBJ2-3; tentative D call: TRBD2 (5 bases). Per germline, CDR1 SGHAT and CDR2 FQNNGV. There are 14 residues in the CDR3. The V gene lost 5 bases and the J gene lost 2 bases, with 11 bases spanning the gap. The DNA for the CDR3 is TGTGCCAGCAGCCCGAGCGGACTCACAGATACGCAGTATTTT. Protein: CASSPSGLTDTQYF.

The chain uses TRBV2 and TRBJ2-3; a possible D gene is TRBD1 (6 bases). V was pared by 8 bases and J by 1 base, with 7 bases between. The CDR3 loop spans 12 amino acids. Germline lookup yields CDR1 SNHLY and CDR2 FYNNEI. CDR3 sequence: CASEGGTDTQYF. The CDR3 DNA is TGTGCCAGCGAGGGGGGCACAGATACGCAGTATTTT.

Comments on this clone: One end of the junction fails to match germline, which may point to a read error. The chain has TRBV7-9 and TRBJ2-3, with 7 bases fitting TRBD1. Germline CDR1 is SEHNR and CDR2 is FQNEAQ (reference sequence). The CDR3 extends over 15 amino acids. The CDR3 DNA follows: TGTTCCAGCAGCCGCGGACAGGCGGTCACAGATACGCAGTATTTT. It translates to CSSSRGQAVTDTQYF.

This chain connects TRBV7-9 to TRBJ2-7, with TRBD1 matching over 7 bases. Germline assignment: CDR1 SEHNR and CDR2 FQNEAQ (reference sequence). After removal of 5 bases from V and 2 bases from J, the junction contained 6 bases not matched to a gene. The CDR3 spans 14 residues. The CDR3, as DNA: TGTGCCAGCAGCGCCGGACAGGTAACCTACGAGCAGTACTTC. As protein: CASSAGQVTYEQYF.

The chain is built from TRBV4-2 and TRBJ2-1; a weak D match, TRBD2 (5 bases). V gave up 2 bases and J gave up 4 bases, with 12 bases separating them. The CDR3 has 15 amino acids. Per the germline V gene, CDR1 is LGHNA and CDR2 is YNFKEQ. The CDR3 bases are TGTGCCAGCAGCCAAAATGGGGAGTCGTACAATGAGCAGTTCTTC. It translates to CASSQNGESYNEQFF.

For the CDR3, the DNA is TGTGCCAGCAGCGTTCCGAGCTCCTACAATGAGCAGTTCTTC. This encodes CASSVPSSYNEQFF. The chain has TRBV6-5 and TRBJ2-1; D is ambiguous. Germline V lookup: CDR1 MNHEY, CDR2 SVGAGI. This CDR3 region has 14 residues. V was trimmed by 6 bases and J by 0 bases, leaving 9 bases between them.

The chain combines TRBV5-4 with TRBJ2-7; perhaps TRBD2 as D (5 bases). The germline gives CDR1 SGHNT, CDR2 YYREEE (reference sequence). V lost 3 bases, J lost 5 bases, and 9 bases lay in between. The CDR3 runs 12 residues. The CDR3 bases are TGTGCCAGCAGCTCAGACGGGAACGAGCAGTACTTC. It specifies CASSSDGNEQYF.

This sequence joins TRBV18 and TRBJ1-5, with D unresolved. The CDR3 has 14 residues. Germline-derived CDR1 and CDR2 are KGHSH and LQKENI. Trimming stripped 2 bases from V and 8 bases from J, with 13 bases between. The CDR3 sequence is CASSPAGIVEPQHF. The CDR3 DNA is TGTGCCAGCTCACCAGCCGGTATCGTAGAGCCCCAGCATTTT.

This clone was counted a few times. The chain carries TRBV6-5 and TRBJ1-1; D is undetermined. The CDR3 sequence is 15 residues long. The V end lost 6 bases, the J end lost 11 bases, and 25 bases lay between the germline ends. The V gene's germline CDR1 is MNHEY and CDR2 SVGAGI. CDR3 bases: TGTGCCAGCAGAACAGATCAGGTGTTCGCTTTCACGGCTTTCTTT. Protein: CASRTDQVFAFTAFF.

This clone turned up a few times. The chain carries TRBV6-5 and TRBJ1-5; 10 positions match TRBD1. CDR3 length equals 15 residues. Germline assignment: CDR1 MNHEY and CDR2 SVGAGI. V was pared by 4 bases and J by 2 bases, with 2 bases of the junction left unmatched. The CDR3 coding sequence is TGTGCCAGCAGTTCCGGGACAGGGGGCAATCAGCCCCAGCATTTT. This codes for CASSSGTGGNQPQHF.

The count of this clone is one. The chain employs TRBV5-1 and TRBJ1-5; TRBD1 is a possible D gene (5 bases). V lost 2 bases to trimming and J lost 7 bases, with 16 bases between them. This CDR3 is 15 amino acids long. CDR1 SGHRS and CDR2 YFSETQ come from the germline V gene. The CDR3 sequence is CASSLGPQGGQPQHF. In nucleotides, the CDR3 is TGCGCCAGCAGCTTAGGTCCGCAGGGTGGACAGCCCCAGCATTTT.

The chain recombines TRBV6-5 with TRBJ2-7, with D maybe TRBD2 (5 bases). The V gene lost 5 bases and the J gene lost 4 bases, with 18 bases spanning the gap. Germline CDR1 is MNHEY and CDR2 is SVGAGI. There are 15 residues in the CDR3. For the CDR3, the DNA is TGTGCCAGCAGTCCCCAGGCGAGGGCGGCGTACGAGCAGTACTTC. Encoded protein: CASSPQARAAYEQYF.

The rearrangement uses TRBV10-3 and TRBJ1-1, with TRBD1 identical over 8 bases. After removal of 4 bases from V and 4 bases from J, the junction contained 5 bases not matched to a gene. Germline CDR1 reads ENHRY; CDR2 reads SYGVKD. This CDR3 spans 14 amino acids. Here the CDR3 DNA reads TGTGCCATCAGTGGACAGGGGATGCGCACTGAAGCTTTCTTT. It translates to CAISGQGMRTEAFF.

For the CDR3, the DNA is TGCGCCAGCCGGACAGGCGAAAACATTCAGTACTTC. It translates to CASRTGENIQYF. The rearrangement uses TRBV5-1 and TRBJ2-4, with 7 nucleotides matching TRBD1. Trimming removed 7 bases from V and 5 bases from J; junction bases left unmatched: 3. Germline lookup yields CDR1 SGHRS and CDR2 YFSETQ. CDR3 length: 12 amino acids.

The gene calls are TRBV6-6 and TRBJ2-7, with 9 bases aligning to TRBD1. Germline V CDR1 and CDR2: MNHNY, SVGAGI (reference sequence). The V gene end was trimmed by 7 bases and the J gene end by 3 bases; junction bases not matched to a gene: 10. The CDR3 is made up of 15 amino acids. CDR3 sequence: CASTTNRGRNYEQYF. CDR3 coding DNA: TGTGCCAGCACTACAAACAGGGGGCGAAACTACGAGCAGTACTTC.

The genes are TRBV5-1 and TRBJ2-2; maybe TRBD1 (6 bases). The germline V gene encodes CDR1 SGHRS and CDR2 YFSETQ. This CDR3 has 17 amino acids. Trimming left V 0 bases short and J 3 bases short, with 15 bases between. The CDR3 DNA follows: TGCGCCAGCAGCTTGGCCCCGGAACAGGGTTACACCGGGGAGCTGTTTTTT. Translation: CASSLAPEQGYTGELFF.

This sequence joins TRBV15 and TRBJ2-1, with 12 bases fitting TRBD2. The CDR3 runs 18 residues. Germline CDR1 is LNHNV and CDR2 is YYDKDF (reference sequence). Trimming removed 0 bases from V and 4 bases from J; junction bases left unmatched: 7. CDR3 sequence reads: CATSRDPQLAGGYNEQFF. In nucleotides, the CDR3 is TGTGCCACCAGCAGAGACCCACAACTAGCGGGGGGATACAATGAGCAGTTCTTC.

The rearrangement uses TRBV9 and TRBJ2-3; 15 bases are a match to TRBD2. The CDR3 contains 17 residues. V shed 5 bases and J 5 bases; nucleotides not matched to a gene: 9. Germline CDR1 reads SGDLS; CDR2 reads YYNGEE. CDR3 protein: CASSAWTSGGALDTQYF. The DNA for the CDR3 is TGTGCCAGCAGTGCCTGGACTAGCGGGGGGGCCTTAGATACGCAGTATTTT.

This clone was picked up one time. At one end, the junction sequence differs from germline, possibly due to a read error. The chain links TRBV7-7 to TRBJ2-5, with D tentatively TRBD2 (6 bases). Germline assignment: CDR1 SSHAT and CDR2 FNYEAQ (reference sequence). The CDR3 length is 15 residues. For the CDR3, the DNA is TGTGCTAGCAGCTTGGGCGGGGTTCCCCAAGAGACCCAGTACTTC. Amino acids: CASSLGGVPQETQYF.

This chain joins TRBV5-1 and TRBJ2-1; the match to TRBD2 covers 15 bases. The length of the CDR3 is 16 residues. After removal of 4 bases from V and 7 bases from J, the junction contained 6 bases not matched to a gene. CDR1 is SGHRS and CDR2 is YFSETQ in the germline V gene. The CDR3 nucleotides are TGCGCCAGCAGCCAGGGACTAGCGGGGGGTCGTAATGAGCAGTTCTTC. Its translation: CASSQGLAGGRNEQFF.

The chain joins TRBV5-1 to TRBJ1-2; the D is unclear. V lost 0 bases, J lost 0 bases, and 6 bases lay in between. Germline CDR1 and CDR2: SGHRS and YFSETQ. The CDR3 sequence is 14 residues long. The CDR3 DNA is TGCGCCAGCAGCTTGGACACCACTAACTATGGCTACACCTTC. Protein product: CASSLDTTNYGYTF. The full variable domain, rest sourced from reference TRBV5-1 and TRBJ1-2, is KAGVTQTPRYLIKTRGQQVTLSCSPISGHRSVSWYQQTPGQGLQFLFEYFSETQRNKGNFPGRFSGRQFSNSRSEMNVSTLELGDSALYLCASSLDTTNYGYTFGSGTRLTVV.

This clone occurred once. The V and J genes are TRBV5-1 and TRBJ1-3; D remains ambiguous. V lost 0 bases to trimming and J lost 6 bases, with 10 bases between them. Per germline, CDR1 SGHRS and CDR2 YFSETQ. The length of the CDR3 is 14 residues. CDR3 nucleotides: TGCGCCAGCAGCTTGGGTGAACAGCTAAACACCATATATTTT. This sequence encodes CASSLGEQLNTIYF.

This chain links TRBV6-5 with TRBJ1-4; D is unresolved. Germline V gene lookup returns CDR1 MNHEY and CDR2 SVGAGI. V lost 2 bases and J 5 bases, leaving 15 bases between the germline ends. The length of the CDR3 is 16 residues. This CDR3 is CASSYQGPSRNEKLFF. DNA for the CDR3: TGTGCCAGCAGTTACCAAGGACCTAGCAGAAATGAAAAACTGTTTTTT.

This chain links TRBV5-1 with TRBJ2-1; 14 bases line up with TRBD2. CDR3 length: 22 amino acids. Germline values: CDR1 SGHRS, CDR2 YFSETQ. V gave up 3 bases and J gave up 0 bases; unmatched junction bases: 17. The DNA for the CDR3 is TGCGCCAGCAGCTCTTATTGGCTCGGGACTAGCGGGAGACGAAGCTCCTACAATGAGCAGTTCTTC. It specifies CASSSYWLGTSGRRSSYNEQFF. Complete variable domain (other parts from reference TRBV5-1 and TRBJ2-1): KAGVTQTPRYLIKTRGQQVTLSCSPISGHRSVSWYQQTPGQGLQFLFEYFSETQRNKGNFPGRFSGRQFSNSRSEMNVSTLELGDSALYLCASSSYWLGTSGRRSSYNEQFFGPGTRLTVL.